This is a list of T cell receptor beta chains from one sample in a study of pediatric ulcerative colitis. Repertoires were generated with immunoSEQ multiplex PCR, while TCRdb's copy carries only in-frame clones and drops some. This sample has 4,500 to 6,500 clones, with approximately 89% found just once. The material sequenced was blood. The receptors come from a girl under 18 who was a control in a study of pediatric ulcerative colitis. Both conserved end residues are part of each CDR3. D genes are given only for firm matches. Clone size appears in some rows only: once, few, many, or a class for an expanded clone.

V gene	J gene	D gene	clone size	CDR3 DNA	CDR3 protein
TRBV6-1	TRBJ2-7	.	.	TGTGCCAGCAGTGAGGACCCGGTTACTTACGAGCAGTACTTC	CASSEDPVTYEQYF
TRBV19	TRBJ2-1	.	once	TGTGCCAGTAGTACGGGACACCCGGGGAGTGAGCAGTTCTTC	CASSTGHPGSEQFF
TRBV4-2	TRBJ1-4	.	.	TGTGCCAGCAGCCAAACCACGGGGTCTTCCGGGGAAAAACTGTTTTTT	CASSQTTGSSGEKLFF
TRBV7-2	TRBJ2-3	.	.	TGTGCCAGCAGCTCCGGGACATTCACAGATACGCAGTATTTT	CASSSGTFTDTQYF
TRBV5-1	TRBJ2-3	.	.	TGCGCCAGCAGCTTCTCCGGGGATACCAGCACAGATACGCAGTATTTT	CASSFSGDTSTDTQYF
TRBV5-1	TRBJ2-7	TRBD1	once	TGCGCCAGCAGCTCGGGACAGGGGCCTATGAGCTCCTACGAGCAGTACTTC	CASSSGQGPMSSYEQYF
TRBV6-5	TRBJ2-3	.	.	TGTGCCAGCTGCCTTGGTAGGACTAGCACAGATACGCAGTATTTT	CASCLGRTSTDTQYF
TRBV30	TRBJ1-2	TRBD1	.	TGTGCCTGGGACAGGGTCTCTAGCGGCTACACCTTC	CAWDRVSSGYTF
TRBV7-3	TRBJ2-3	.	.	TGTGCCAGCAGCCTAAGCACCGGGGGCTATACGCAGTATTTT	CASSLSTGGYTQYF
TRBV6-5	TRBJ1-5	.	once	TGTGCCAGCAGTTACTCGTCAGGGTTACGCAATCAGCCCCAGCATTTT	CASSYSSGLRNQPQHF
TRBV9	TRBJ2-3	TRBD2	.	TGTGCCAGCAGCGTAAAGGAGACTAGCGGACGCACAGATACGCAGTATTTT	CASSVKETSGRTDTQYF
TRBV1	TRBJ2-3	.	once	TGCACCAGCAGCCAAGTACGGACTAGCGGGAGCCCGAGCACAGATACGCAGTATTTT	CTSSQVRTSGSPSTDTQYF